This entry describes one T cell receptor beta chain. The TEMRA cells underwent FACS enrichment, while the CD8+ and CD4+ T cells underwent negative isolation. After extraction with the RNeasy kit, about 0.45 to 1 ug of the RNA was reverse transcribed using random hexamers. One entry per CDR3 protein results from TCRdb running MiXCR on the immunoSEQ multiplex PCR reads. Here the sample spans around 170,000 distinct CDR3 sequences, roughly 96% being singletons. The sample comes from a study of CD8 T cells in Susac syndrome. The V gene's germline CDR1 is GTSNPN and CDR2 SVGIG (reference sequence). The CDR3 sequence is 14 residues long. V was shortened by 2 bases and J by 0 bases, with 9 bases between the two germline ends.

The chain couples TRBV30 to TRBJ2-3; TRBD2 might be the D (5 bases). The specimen was CD8+ T cells from PBMCs. The source is a human donor with multiple sclerosis. This CDR3 reads CAWSIALSTDTQYF. The CDR3 coding sequence is TGTGCCTGGAGTATAGCGCTGAGCACAGATACGCAGTATTTT.